Reported below is one T cell receptor (beta chain). The antigen remains unidentified. Germline V gene sequence: CDR1 KGHSH, CDR2 LQKENI. With 2 bases clipped from V and 6 bases from J, the junction kept 0 bases outside the gene matches. This CDR3 is built from 12 residues. This sample was included in a study of cytomegalovirus exposure and HLA in healthy donors. Overall study results and limits: The classifier reportedly diagnosed cytomegalovirus status with high sensitivity and specificity. In vitro data verified a few CMV-associated chains as specific for CMV antigens. It was approximately 150 TCR beta chains that were listed as cytomegalovirus-associated.

Vbeta (60) and Jbeta (13) primers were used in the PCR. Per the original data handling: Among the unique TCR beta chains that a later analysis counted, about 79 million in all, about 11 million were shared. Assay used: immunoSEQ multiplex PCR; TCRdb lists only in-frame clones, some missing. V and J calls and clone size are those listed in that table; D and trimming were worked out from the DNA. The sample consists of under 200,000 clones, roughly 79% of them appearing once. This chain connects TRBV18 to TRBJ2-7, with 8 bases fitting TRBD1. This receptor was taken from a woman aged 40 to 55 in good health and CMV-seropositive. The sequenced sample was PBMCs. CDR3 coding DNA: TGTGCCAGCTCACCAGGACAGGGCGAGCAGTACTTC. It translates to CASSPGQGEQYF.